This TCR beta chain comes out of a study of CD8+CD57+ T cells in acquired aplastic anemia. Study background: Mean DNA quantity obtained from sorted CD4+ and CD8+ cells was approximately 3 ug. General study results and limits: Patients and controls shared twenty-nine CD8+ CDR3 sequences. Statistical testing detected no significant gap in CD8+ Simpson's diversity between patients and controls.

CDR3 and TCR beta VDJ profiling relied on genomic DNA as the template. TCRdb analysed the reads with MiXCR anew, one entry per CDR3 protein. The repertoire includes about 190,000 distinct CDR3 sequences, 55% to 70% of them detected once, and 35% to 55% sits in the top ten. Points on this clonotype: Its antigen is undetermined.

Germline values: CDR1 ENHRY, CDR2 SYGVKD. With 2 bases removed from V and 5 bases from J, the gap between germline ends came to 9 bases. This CDR3 is built from 14 residues. Sequenced sample: sorted CD4+, CD8+, or CD8+CD57+ T cells (not recorded which) from PBMCs. This clonotype was obtained from a human donor with severe aplastic anemia or a healthy control (not recorded which). The chain couples TRBV10-3 to TRBJ1-4; no clear D gene. CDR3 region: CAISEKGKNEKLFF. DNA for the CDR3: TGTGCCATCAGTGAGAAAGGCAAGAATGAAAAACTGTTTTTT.